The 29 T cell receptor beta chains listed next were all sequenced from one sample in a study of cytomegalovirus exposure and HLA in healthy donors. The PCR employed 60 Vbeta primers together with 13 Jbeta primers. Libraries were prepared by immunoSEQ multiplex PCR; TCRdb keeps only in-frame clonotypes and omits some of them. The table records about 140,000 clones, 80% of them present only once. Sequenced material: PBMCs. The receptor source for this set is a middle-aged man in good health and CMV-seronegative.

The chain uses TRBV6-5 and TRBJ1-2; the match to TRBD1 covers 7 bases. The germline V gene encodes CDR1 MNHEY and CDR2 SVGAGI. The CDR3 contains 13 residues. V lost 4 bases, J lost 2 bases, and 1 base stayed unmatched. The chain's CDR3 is CASSLDRNYGYTF. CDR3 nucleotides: TGTGCCAGCAGTTTGGACAGGAACTATGGCTACACCTTC.

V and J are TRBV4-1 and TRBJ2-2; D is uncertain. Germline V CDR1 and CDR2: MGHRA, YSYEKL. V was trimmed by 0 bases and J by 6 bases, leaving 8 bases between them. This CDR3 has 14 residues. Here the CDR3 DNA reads TGCGCCAGCAGCCAAGATAGGAGAGCCGGGGAGCTGTTTTTT. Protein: CASSQDRRAGELFF.

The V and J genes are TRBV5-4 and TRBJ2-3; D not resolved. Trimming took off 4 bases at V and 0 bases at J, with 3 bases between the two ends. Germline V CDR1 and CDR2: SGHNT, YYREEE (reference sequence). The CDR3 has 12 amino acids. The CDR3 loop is CASSRSTDTQYF. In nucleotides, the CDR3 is TGTGCCAGCAGCCGGAGCACAGATACGCAGTATTTT.

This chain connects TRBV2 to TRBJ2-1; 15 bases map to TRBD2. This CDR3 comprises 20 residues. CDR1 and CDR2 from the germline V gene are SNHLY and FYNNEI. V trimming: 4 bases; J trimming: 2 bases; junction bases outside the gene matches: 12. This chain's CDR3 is CASSVPGLAGGEETYNEQFF. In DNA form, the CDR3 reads TGTGCCAGCAGTGTCCCGGGACTAGCGGGGGGCGAAGAAACCTACAATGAGCAGTTCTTC.

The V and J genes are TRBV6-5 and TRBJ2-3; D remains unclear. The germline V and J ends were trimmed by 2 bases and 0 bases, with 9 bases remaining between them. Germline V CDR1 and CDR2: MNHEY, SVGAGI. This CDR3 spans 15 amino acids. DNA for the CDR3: TGTGCCAGCAGTTACCGTTCTTCTAGCACAGATACGCAGTATTTT. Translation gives CASSYRSSSTDTQYF.

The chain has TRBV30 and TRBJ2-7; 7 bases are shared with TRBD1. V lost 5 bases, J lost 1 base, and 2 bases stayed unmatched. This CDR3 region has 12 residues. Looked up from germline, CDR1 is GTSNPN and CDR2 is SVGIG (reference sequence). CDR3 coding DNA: TGTGCCTGGCGCAGGGGGTCCTACGAGCAGTACTTC. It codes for CAWRRGSYEQYF.

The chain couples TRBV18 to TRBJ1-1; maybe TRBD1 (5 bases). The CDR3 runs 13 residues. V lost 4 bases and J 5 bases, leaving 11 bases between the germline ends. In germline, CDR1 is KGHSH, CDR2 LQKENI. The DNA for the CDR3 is TGTGCCAGCTCACAGGGAAGGGGTACTGAAGCTTTCTTT. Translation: CASSQGRGTEAFF.

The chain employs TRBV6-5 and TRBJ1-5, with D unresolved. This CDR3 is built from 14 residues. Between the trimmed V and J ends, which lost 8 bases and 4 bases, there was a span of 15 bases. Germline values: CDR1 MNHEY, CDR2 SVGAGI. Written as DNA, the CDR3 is TGTGCCAGCTCGAGGTCCGGGAAAAATCAGCCCCAGCATTTT. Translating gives CASSRSGKNQPQHF.

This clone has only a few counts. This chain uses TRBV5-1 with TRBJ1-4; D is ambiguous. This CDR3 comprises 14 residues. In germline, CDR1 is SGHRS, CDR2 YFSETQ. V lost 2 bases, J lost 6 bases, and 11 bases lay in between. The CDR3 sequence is CASSFKRWDEKLFF. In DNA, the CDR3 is TGCGCCAGCAGCTTTAAGAGGTGGGATGAAAAACTGTTTTTT.

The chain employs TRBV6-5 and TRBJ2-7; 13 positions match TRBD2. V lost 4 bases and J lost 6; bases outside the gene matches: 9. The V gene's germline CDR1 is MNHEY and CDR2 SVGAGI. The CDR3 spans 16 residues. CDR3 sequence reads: CASSFRTSGGSGEQYF. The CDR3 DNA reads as TGTGCCAGCAGTTTCAGGACTAGCGGGGGTTCCGGCGAGCAGTACTTC.

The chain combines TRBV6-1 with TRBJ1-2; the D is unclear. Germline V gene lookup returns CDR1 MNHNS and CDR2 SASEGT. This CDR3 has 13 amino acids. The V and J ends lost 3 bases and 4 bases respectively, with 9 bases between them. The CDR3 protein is CASSEGIPYGYTF. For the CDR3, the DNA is TGTGCCAGCAGTGAGGGCATCCCCTATGGCTACACCTTC.

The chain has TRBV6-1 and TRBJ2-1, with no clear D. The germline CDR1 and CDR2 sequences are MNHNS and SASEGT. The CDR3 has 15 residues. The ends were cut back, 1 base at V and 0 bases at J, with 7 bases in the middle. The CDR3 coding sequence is TGTGCCAGCAGTGAAGTGCCGAGCTCCTACAATGAGCAGTTCTTC. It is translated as CASSEVPSSYNEQFF.

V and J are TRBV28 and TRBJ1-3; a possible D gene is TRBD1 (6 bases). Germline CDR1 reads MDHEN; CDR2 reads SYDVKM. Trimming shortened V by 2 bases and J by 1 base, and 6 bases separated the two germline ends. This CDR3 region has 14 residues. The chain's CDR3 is CASSLTGSGNTIYF. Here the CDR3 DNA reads TGTGCCAGCAGTTTAACAGGGTCTGGAAACACCATATATTTT. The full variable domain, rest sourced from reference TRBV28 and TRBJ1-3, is DVKVTQSSRYLVKRTGEKVFLECVQDMDHENMFWYRQDPGLGLRLIYFSYDVKMKEKGDIPEGYSVSREKKERFSLILESASTNQTSMYLCASSLTGSGNTIYFGEGSWLTVV.

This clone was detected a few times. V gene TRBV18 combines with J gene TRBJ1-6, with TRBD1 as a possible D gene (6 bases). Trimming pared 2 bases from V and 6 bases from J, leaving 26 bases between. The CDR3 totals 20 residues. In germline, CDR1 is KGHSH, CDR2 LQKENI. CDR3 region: CASSPGKGRGLPTINSPLHF. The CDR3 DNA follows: TGTGCCAGCTCACCAGGGAAGGGCAGGGGCCTCCCGACGATTAATTCACCCCTCCACTTT.

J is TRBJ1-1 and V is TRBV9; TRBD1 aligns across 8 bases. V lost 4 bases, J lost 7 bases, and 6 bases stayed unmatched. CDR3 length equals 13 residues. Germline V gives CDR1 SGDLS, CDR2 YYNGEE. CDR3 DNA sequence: TGTGCCAGCAGCCCTGGGACAGGCCTTGAAGCTTTCTTT. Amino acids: CASSPGTGLEAFF.

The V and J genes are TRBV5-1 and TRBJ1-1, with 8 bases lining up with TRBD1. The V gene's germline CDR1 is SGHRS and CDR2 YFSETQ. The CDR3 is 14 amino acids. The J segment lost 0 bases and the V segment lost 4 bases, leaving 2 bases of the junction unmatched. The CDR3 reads CASSGGQVNTEAFF. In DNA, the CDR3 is TGCGCCAGCAGCGGGGGACAGGTGAACACTGAAGCTTTCTTT.

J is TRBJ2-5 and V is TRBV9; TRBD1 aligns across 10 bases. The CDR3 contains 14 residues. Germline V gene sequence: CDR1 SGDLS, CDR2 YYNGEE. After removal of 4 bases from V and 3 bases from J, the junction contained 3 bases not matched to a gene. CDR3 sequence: CASSSGTGEETQYF. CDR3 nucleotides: TGTGCCAGCAGCTCAGGGACAGGGGAAGAGACCCAGTACTTC.

For the CDR3, the DNA is TGTGCCAGCAGTTTATCCGGGACAGGGTTCGAGCAGTACTTC. Residues: CASSLSGTGFEQYF. V is TRBV28 and J is TRBJ2-7, with 9 bases fitting TRBD1. The CDR3 loop spans 14 amino acids. Germline CDR1 and CDR2: MDHEN and SYDVKM. V trimming: 1 base; J trimming: 6 bases; junction bases outside the gene matches: 4.

The DNA of the CDR3 is TGTGCCAGCAGCTTTATGCAGGGGACCCTAATGAACACTGAAGCTTTCTTT. It encodes CASSFMQGTLMNTEAFF. The chain carries TRBV11-2 and TRBJ1-1; possibly TRBD1 for D (6 bases). This CDR3 spans 17 amino acids. Germline V gene data show CDR1 as SGHAT and CDR2 as FQNNGV. V was pared by 3 bases and J by 0 bases, with 17 bases between.

The CDR3, as DNA: TGCGCCAGCAGCCAAGTTGTGAGCGAGCACACCGGGGAGCTGTTTTTT. It codes for CASSQVVSEHTGELFF. The chain uses TRBV4-1 and TRBJ2-2; D remains unclear. This CDR3 contains 16 residues. CDR1 is MGHRA and CDR2 is YSYEKL in the germline V gene. V lost 1 base to trimming and J lost 3 bases, with 12 bases between them.

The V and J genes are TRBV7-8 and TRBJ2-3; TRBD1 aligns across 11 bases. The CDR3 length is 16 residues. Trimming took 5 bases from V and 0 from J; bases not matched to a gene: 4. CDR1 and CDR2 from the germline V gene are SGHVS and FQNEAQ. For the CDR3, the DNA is TGTGCCAGCAGCACGGGACAGGGGGTGAGCACAGATACGCAGTATTTT. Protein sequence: CASSTGQGVSTDTQYF.

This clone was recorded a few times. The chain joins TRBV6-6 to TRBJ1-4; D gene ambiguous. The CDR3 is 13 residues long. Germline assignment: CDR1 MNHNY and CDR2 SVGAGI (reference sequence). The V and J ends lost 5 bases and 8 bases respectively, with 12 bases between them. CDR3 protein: CASSGPSREKLFF. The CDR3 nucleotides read TGTGCCAGCAGTGGCCCCTCCAGGGAAAAACTGTTTTTT.

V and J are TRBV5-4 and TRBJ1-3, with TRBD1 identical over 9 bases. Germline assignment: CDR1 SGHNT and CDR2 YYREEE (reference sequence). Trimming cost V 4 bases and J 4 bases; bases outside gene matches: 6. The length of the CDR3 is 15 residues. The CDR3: CASSPRTGEGNTIYF. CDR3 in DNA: TGTGCCAGCAGCCCGAGGACAGGGGAAGGAAACACCATATATTTT.

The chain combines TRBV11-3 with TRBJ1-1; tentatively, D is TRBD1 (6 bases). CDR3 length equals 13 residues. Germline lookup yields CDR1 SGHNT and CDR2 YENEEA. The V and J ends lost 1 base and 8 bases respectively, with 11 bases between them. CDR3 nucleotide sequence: TGTGCCAGCAGCTTAGGCAGGGGCATAGAAGCTTTCTTT. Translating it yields CASSLGRGIEAFF.

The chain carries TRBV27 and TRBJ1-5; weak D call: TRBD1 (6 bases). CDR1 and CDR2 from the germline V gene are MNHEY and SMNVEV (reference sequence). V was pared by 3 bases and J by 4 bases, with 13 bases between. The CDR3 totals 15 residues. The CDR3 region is CASSFSTGRNQPQHF. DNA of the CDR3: TGTGCCAGCAGTTTCTCAACAGGGAGAAATCAGCCCCAGCATTTT.

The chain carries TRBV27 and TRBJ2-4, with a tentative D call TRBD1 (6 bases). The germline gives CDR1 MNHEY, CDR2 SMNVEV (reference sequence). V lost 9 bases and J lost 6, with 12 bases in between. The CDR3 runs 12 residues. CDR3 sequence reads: CARQGFLNIQYF. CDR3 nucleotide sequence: TGTGCCAGGCAGGGGTTCTTAAACATTCAGTACTTC.

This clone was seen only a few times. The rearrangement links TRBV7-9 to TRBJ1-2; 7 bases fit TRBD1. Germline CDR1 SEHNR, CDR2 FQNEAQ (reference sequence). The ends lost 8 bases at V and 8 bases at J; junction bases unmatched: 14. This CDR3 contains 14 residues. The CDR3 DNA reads TGTGCCAGCGTTACAGCGACAGGGACGGGAGGCTACACCTTC. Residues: CASVTATGTGGYTF.

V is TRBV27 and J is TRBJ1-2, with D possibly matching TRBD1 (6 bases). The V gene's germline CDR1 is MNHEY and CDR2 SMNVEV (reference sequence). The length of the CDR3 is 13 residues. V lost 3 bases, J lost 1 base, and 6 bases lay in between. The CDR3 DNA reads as TGTGCCAGCAGTTTGGGACATAACTATGGCTACACCTTC. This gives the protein CASSLGHNYGYTF.

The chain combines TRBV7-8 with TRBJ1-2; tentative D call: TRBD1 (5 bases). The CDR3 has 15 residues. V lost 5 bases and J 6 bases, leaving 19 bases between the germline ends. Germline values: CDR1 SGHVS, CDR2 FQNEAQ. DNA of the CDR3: TGTGCCAGCAGCCCAGACAGATCGGCAAAGAATGGCTACACCTTC. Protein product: CASSPDRSAKNGYTF. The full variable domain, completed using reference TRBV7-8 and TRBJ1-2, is GAGVSQSPRYKVAKRGQDVALRCDPISGHVSLFWYQQALGQGPEFLTYFQNEAQLDKSGLPSDRFFAERPEGSVSTLKIQRTQQEDSAVYLCASSPDRSAKNGYTFGSGTRLTVV.